This T cell receptor beta chain originates from a study of T cells in localized non-small cell lung cancer (dated by TCRdb to the early 2020s). The study in broad terms: The study analyzed T cell repertoires of 236 early-stage NSCLC patients, comparing tumors and uninvolved tumor-adjacent lungs. The cohort comprised some 220 treatment-naïve NSCLC patients with resected, localized lung tumors. A mean age of 66.3 years was recorded for the NSCLC patients, of whom 129 were male and 100 to 110 were female.

To note about this clone: It has no known antigen specificity. No much larger clonotype is one base removed from it; base qualities were not supplied.

The immunoSEQ Assay was used to sequence TCR beta CDR3 regions from DNA. From the authors' description of their analysis: To compute T cell density, TCR beta template counts were normalized to usable DNA, which was estimated by amplifying housekeeping genes. The preseqR package was used to estimate richness by extrapolating to 400,000 templates for PBMC samples and to 120,000 templates for tissue samples. Clonality was defined by subtracting Pielou's evenness from one. Tissue-enriched TCRs were identified through differential abundance testing performed on productive amino-acid clonotypes, with a minimum total count of 5 and an alpha of 0.1. The Jaccard Index and the Morisita Overlap Index were used to quantify repertoire overlap between compartments. GLIPH grouped TCR beta CDR3s together with public tetramer-defined viral CDR3s, and a viral motif had to include at least three viral sequences and also show V-gene enrichment. The table comes from immuneACCESS by way of TCRdb, which keeps in-frame sequences with V and J called. Part of the clones is missing from these tables; in studies checked, under half for an unresolved V gene and the rest for unknown reasons. V and J calls plus clone size are reproduced from that table; the DNA served to infer D and trimming. The sample records roughly 3,200 clones, 45% to 50% of which are singletons. Roughly 4.8% of the sample is taken by the ten largest.

Summary of the overall study and its limitations: Multi-region tumor sequencing was not performed, so intratumor heterogeneity could not be excluded. Because the study design was exploratory, TCR variables were selected using unadjusted p-values without false-discovery rate correction. Uninvolved tumor-adjacent lung showed the highest T cell clonality, higher than tumor, which suggests more focused antigenic responses in the uninvolved tumor-adjacent lung. Longer overall survival was associated with higher blood T cell density, whereas shorter survival was associated with higher adjacent-lung clonality. A median of around 57 of the top 100 tumor clones were detected in paired uninvolved adjacent lung, and some 28 of these tumor clones were also found among the top 100 clones of the paired uninvolved adjacent lung.

V lost 5 bases and J lost 0 bases, and the count of bases not matched to a germline gene is 0. According to the germline V gene, CDR1 reads SQVTM and CDR2 reads ANQGSEA. Measured from the cysteine to the phenylalanine, the CDR3 is 13 residues long. The entry retains the CDR3 DNA only, 39 bases that are in frame from base 1. This sample comprised lymph node tissue, obtained before any cancer treatment. The TCR sequence derives from a woman aged 18-50 years with stage I lung adenocarcinoma. The chain employs TRBV29-1 and TRBJ2-2; 7 of the junction bases match TRBD2. The DNA sequence follows: TGCAGCGTTCGGGGGGCGAACACCGGGGAGCTGTTTTTT. This translates into CSVRGANTGELFF.